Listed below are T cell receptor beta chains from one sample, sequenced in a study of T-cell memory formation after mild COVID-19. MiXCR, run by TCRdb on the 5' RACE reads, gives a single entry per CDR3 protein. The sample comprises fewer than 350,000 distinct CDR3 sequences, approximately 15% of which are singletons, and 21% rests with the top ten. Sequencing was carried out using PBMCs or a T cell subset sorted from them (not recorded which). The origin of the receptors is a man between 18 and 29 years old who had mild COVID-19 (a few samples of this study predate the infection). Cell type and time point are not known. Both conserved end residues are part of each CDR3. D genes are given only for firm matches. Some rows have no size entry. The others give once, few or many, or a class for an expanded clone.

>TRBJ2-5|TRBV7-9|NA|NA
CASNPVGWGTKETQYF
TGTGCCAGCAACCCCGTTGGTTGGGGGACAAAAGAGACCCAGTACTTC
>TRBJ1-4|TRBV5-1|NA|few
CASSLVGSGTGKLFF
TGCGCCAGCAGCTTGGTCGGGTCCGGAACCGGAAAACTGTTTTTT
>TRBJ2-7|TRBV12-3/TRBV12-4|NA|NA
CASSPGTGPSYEQYF
TGTGCCAGCAGTCCCGGGACTGGCCCGTCCTACGAGCAGTACTTC
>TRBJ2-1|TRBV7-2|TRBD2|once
CASSLSSGLAVYNEQFF
TGTGCCAGCAGCTTATCATCCGGACTAGCGGTTTACAATGAGCAGTTCTTC
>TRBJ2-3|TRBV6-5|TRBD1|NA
CASRLGQGAPDTQYF
TGTGCCAGCAGATTGGGACAGGGGGCACCGGATACGCAGTATTTT
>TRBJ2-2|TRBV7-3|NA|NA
CASSLTPASGELFF
TGTGCCAGCAGCTTAACCCCCGCCTCCGGGGAGCTGTTTTTT
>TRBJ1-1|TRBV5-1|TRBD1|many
CASSSGQGLTEAFF
TGCGCCAGCAGCTCCGGACAGGGTCTAACTGAAGCTTTCTTT
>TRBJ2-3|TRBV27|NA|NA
CATMARVSRDTQYF
TGTGCCACCATGGCCCGAGTGAGTCGAGATACGCAGTATTTT
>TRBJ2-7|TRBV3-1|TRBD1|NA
CASSPRTGGYHEQYF
TGTGCCAGCAGCCCCCGGACAGGGGGCTACCACGAGCAGTACTTC
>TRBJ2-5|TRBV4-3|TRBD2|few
CASSPGTRGVETQYF
TGCGCCAGCAGCCCCGGGACCCGGGGGGTAGAGACCCAGTACTTC
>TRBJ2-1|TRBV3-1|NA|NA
CASSQDFGGYNEQFF
TGTGCCAGCAGCCAAGATTTTGGGGGTTACAATGAGCAGTTCTTC
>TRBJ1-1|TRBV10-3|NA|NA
CATQIGRTEAFF
TGTGCCACCCAAATAGGGAGGACTGAAGCTTTCTTT
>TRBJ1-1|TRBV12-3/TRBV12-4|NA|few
CASSRQSTEAFF
TGTGCCAGCAGTAGACAGAGCACTGAAGCTTTCTTT
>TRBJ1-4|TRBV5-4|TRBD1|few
CASSASGTAKLFF
TGTGCCAGCAGCGCCTCCGGGACAGCAAAACTGTTTTTT
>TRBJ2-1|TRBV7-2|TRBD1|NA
CASSEPGQGPGQFF
TGTGCCAGCAGCGAGCCGGGACAGGGTCCAGGGCAGTTCTTC
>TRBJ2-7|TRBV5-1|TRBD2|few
CASSPSGVPLYEQYF
TGCGCCAGCAGCCCTAGCGGGGTGCCGTTATACGAGCAGTACTTC
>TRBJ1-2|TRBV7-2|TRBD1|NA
CASSLLDRGKGNYGYTF
TGTGCCAGCAGCTTATTGGACAGGGGAAAGGGTAACTATGGCTACACCTTC
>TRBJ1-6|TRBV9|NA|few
CASSLGDGNSPLHF
TGTGCCAGCTCCCTAGGGGACGGCAATTCACCCCTCCACTTT
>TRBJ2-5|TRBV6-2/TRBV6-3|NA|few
CASNRRGGGDQETQYF
TGTGCCAGCAATCGGAGGGGGGGTGGGGACCAAGAGACCCAGTACTTC
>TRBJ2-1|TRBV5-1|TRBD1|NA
CASSLRTLGQAAYNEQFF
TGCGCCAGCAGCTTGAGGACTCTGGGACAGGCAGCCTACAATGAGCAGTTCTTC
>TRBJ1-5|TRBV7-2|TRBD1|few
CASSPTTGNQPQHF
TGTGCCAGCAGCCCAACGACAGGGAATCAGCCCCAGCATTTT
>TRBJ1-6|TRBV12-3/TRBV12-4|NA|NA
CASSPDTGSPLHF
TGTGCCAGCAGTCCCGACACCGGTTCACCCCTCCACTTT
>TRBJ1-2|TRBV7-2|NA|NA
CASSFRGGNGYTF
TGTGCCAGCAGCTTTAGGGGAGGGAATGGCTACACCTTC
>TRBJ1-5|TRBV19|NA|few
CASSINAPEEPQHF
TGTGCCAGTAGTATTAACGCCCCTGAGGAGCCCCAGCATTTT
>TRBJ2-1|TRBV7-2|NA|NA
CASSFLPGALDNEQFF
TGTGCCAGCAGCTTTCTCCCCGGGGCTTTGGACAATGAGCAGTTCTTC
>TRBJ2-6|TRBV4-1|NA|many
CASSQDFRGARLSSGANVLTF
TGCGCCAGCAGCCAAGATTTTCGGGGGGCGCGGCTATCTTCTGGGGCCAACGTCCTGACTTTC
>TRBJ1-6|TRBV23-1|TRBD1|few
CASSQPGGHNSPLHF
TGCGCCAGCAGTCAACCAGGGGGCCATAATTCACCCCTCCACTTT
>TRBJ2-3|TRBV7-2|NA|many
CASSSWSSGADTQYF
TGTGCCAGCAGCAGCTGGTCCTCCGGCGCAGATACGCAGTATTTT
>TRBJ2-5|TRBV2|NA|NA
CASSETPGWAQYF
TGTGCCAGCAGTGAAACTCCTGGTTGGGCCCAGTACTTC
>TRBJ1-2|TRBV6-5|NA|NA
CASSFQTDQRYGYTF
TGTGCCAGCAGTTTCCAGACAGACCAGCGCTATGGCTACACCTTC
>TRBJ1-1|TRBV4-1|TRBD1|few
CASSKRTGEFTEAFF
TGCGCCAGCAGCAAGAGGACAGGGGAATTCACTGAAGCTTTCTTT
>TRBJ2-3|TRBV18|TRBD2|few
CASSPLSGGITDTQYF
TGTGCCAGCTCACCCTTAAGCGGGGGGATCACAGATACGCAGTATTTT
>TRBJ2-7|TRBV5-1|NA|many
CASGAYDGVAYEQYF
TGCGCCAGTGGGGCCTACGACGGCGTTGCCTACGAGCAGTACTTC
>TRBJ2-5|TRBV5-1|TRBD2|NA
CASSRGGAWQETQYF
TGCGCCAGCAGCCGCGGGGGGGCATGGCAAGAGACCCAGTACTTC
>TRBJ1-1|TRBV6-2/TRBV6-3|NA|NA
CASSFGHSNTEAFF
TGTGCCAGCAGTTTCGGACACTCGAACACTGAAGCTTTCTTT
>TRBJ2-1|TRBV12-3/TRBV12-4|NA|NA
CASSLQRFREQFF
TGTGCCAGCAGCCTCCAAAGGTTCCGTGAGCAGTTCTTC
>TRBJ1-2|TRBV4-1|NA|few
CASSQGRANYGYTF
TGCGCCAGCAGTCAAGGGCGGGCTAACTATGGCTACACCTTC
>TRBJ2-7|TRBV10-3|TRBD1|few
CAISELQGASYEQYF
TGTGCCATCAGTGAGTTACAGGGGGCCTCCTACGAGCAGTACTTC
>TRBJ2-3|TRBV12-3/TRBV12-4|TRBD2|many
CASSAGLLDTQYF
TGTGCCTCCTCAGCGGGGCTATTAGATACGCAGTATTTT
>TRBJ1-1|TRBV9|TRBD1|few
CASLGTGGLGF
TGTGCCAGCCTCGGGACAGGGGGACTCGGCTTT
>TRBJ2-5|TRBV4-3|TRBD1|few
CASSQDRGQTQYF
TGCGCCAGCAGCCAGGACAGGGGCCAGACCCAGTACTTC
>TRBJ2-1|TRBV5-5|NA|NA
CASSTEGGGLLNEQFF
TGTGCCAGCAGCACCGAGGGGGGCGGGTTACTCAATGAGCAGTTCTTC
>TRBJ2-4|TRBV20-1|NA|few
CSAPSPRDGPNIQYF
TGCAGTGCTCCCTCTCCCCGTGATGGGCCAAACATTCAGTACTTC
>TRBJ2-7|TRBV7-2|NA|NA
CASSWDFSYEQYF
TGTGCCAGCAGCTGGGACTTTTCATACGAGCAGTACTTC
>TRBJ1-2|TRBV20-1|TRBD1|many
CSARNRGYGYTF
TGCAGTGCTAGAAACAGGGGATATGGCTACACCTTC
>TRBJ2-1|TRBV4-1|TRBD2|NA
CASSGRDYSYNEQFF
TGCGCCAGCAGCGGCCGGGACTACTCCTACAATGAGCAGTTCTTC
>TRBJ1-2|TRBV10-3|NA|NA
CATLAGEKDGYTF
TGTGCCACCTTAGCAGGGGAAAAGGATGGCTACACCTTC
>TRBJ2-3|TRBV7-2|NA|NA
CASTWTADTQYF
TGTGCCAGCACCTGGACCGCAGATACGCAGTATTTT
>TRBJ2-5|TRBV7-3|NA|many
CASSLTGFTPEETQYF
TGTGCCAGCAGCTTAACGGGCTTCACCCCGGAAGAGACCCAGTACTTC
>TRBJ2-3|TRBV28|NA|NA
CASSPQGRNTDTQYF
TGTGCCAGCAGTCCCCAGGGGAGGAACACAGATACGCAGTATTTT
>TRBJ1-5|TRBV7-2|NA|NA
CASSRDGNQPQHF
TGTGCCAGCAGCCGGGACGGGAATCAGCCCCAGCATTTT
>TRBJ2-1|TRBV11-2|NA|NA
CASRNPGLPSSYNEQFF
TGTGCCAGCAGAAATCCGGGACTGCCCTCCTCCTACAATGAGCAGTTCTTC
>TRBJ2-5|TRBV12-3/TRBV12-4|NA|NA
CASSRGTAREETQYF
TGTGCCAGCAGTCGAGGGACGGCGCGGGAAGAGACCCAGTACTTC
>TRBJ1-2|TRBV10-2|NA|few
CASSDTRGAGYTF
TGCGCCAGCAGTGACACAAGGGGGGCTGGCTACACCTTC
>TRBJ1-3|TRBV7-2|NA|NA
CASSRNYGNTIYF
TGTGCCAGCAGCCGGAACTATGGAAACACCATATATTTT
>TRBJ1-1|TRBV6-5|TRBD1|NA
CASSWGQTNTEAFF
TGTGCCAGCAGTTGGGGACAGACGAACACTGAAGCTTTCTTT
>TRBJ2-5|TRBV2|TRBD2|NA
CASGGRLAGDPQYF
TGTGCCAGCGGGGGCCGACTAGCGGGGGATCCCCAGTACTTC
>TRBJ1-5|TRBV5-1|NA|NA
CASSPDSGNQPQHF
TGCGCCAGCAGCCCGGACAGCGGCAATCAGCCCCAGCATTTT
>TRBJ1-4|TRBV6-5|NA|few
CATRAQGGIGLYEKLFF
TGTGCCACCAGGGCCCAGGGTGGTATTGGGTTATATGAAAAACTGTTTTTT
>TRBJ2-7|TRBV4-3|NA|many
CASSQERAAVYEQYF
TGCGCCAGCAGCCAAGAACGGGCAGCTGTGTACGAGCAGTACTTC